Sequencing of this T cell receptor beta chain was carried out in a study of human T cells and chemical hapten exposure. Study information: 2% DPC applied to a roughly 2 cm by roughly 2 cm arm area sensitized donors. Points from the study as a whole: Expanded TCRs formed significantly more large CDR3 similarity clusters than controls. More PT1 expanded TCRs went with higher patch test scores. The study found that DPC sensitization did not change TCRs above 1 in 1000 frequency.

Indicated time point: patch test 3, about 24 weeks after DPC sensitization. Treatment described: therapeutic diphenylcyclopropenone sensitization with weekly scalp DPC. This CDR3 is built from 15 residues. The germline V gene has CDR1 SGHTA and CDR2 FQGNSA. V was cut by 5 bases and J by 0 bases, with 11 bases left in between. This clonotype was counted a few times. Antigen: not known. TCRdb ran MiXCR on the RACE reads and lists one entry per CDR3 protein. The sample has about 200,000 distinct CDR3 sequences, more than 20% seen once. Specimen: whole blood, collected in connection with sensitization to the hapten diphenylcyclopropenone (DPC). V is TRBV7-2 and J is TRBJ2-1; no clear D gene. This clonotype was obtained from a woman between 40 and 50 years old with alopecia areata. Some clones in this sample may be carry-over from other donors' samples. The CDR3 reads CASSITELSYNEQFF. The CDR3 DNA follows: TGTGCCAGCAGCATCACAGAGCTCTCCTACAATGAGCAGTTCTTC.